This T cell receptor (beta chain) was captured by sequencing in a study of cytomegalovirus exposure and HLA in healthy donors. In germline, CDR1 is SGHTA, CDR2 FQGNSA. The CDR3 contains 15 residues. The ends lost 2 bases at V and 3 bases at J; junction bases unmatched: 6. Details on this clone: Its antigen is undetermined.

Study findings and constraints: Earlier analysis looked at TCR beta V segments, and most were productive about 90% or about 30% of the time. In a later analysis, several top co-occurrence clusters appeared linked to parvovirus B19, influenza, CMV and Epstein-Barr virus.

With 60 Vbeta and 13 Jbeta primers, the PCR was carried out. Methods used by the authors: A later analysis tallied tens of millions of unique TCR beta chains, about 12 million of them shared. Profiled with immunoSEQ multiplex PCR; TCRdb holds only in-frame clones, not every one. Clonal size and the V and J genes are those of that table, whereas D and trimming came from the DNA. The table shows 150,000 or so clones, with 70% to 80% occurring only once. The TCR comes from a woman aged 40-49 years in good health and CMV-seronegative. Input material: PBMCs. This chain links TRBV7-2 with TRBJ2-7; 8 bases align to TRBD2. CDR3 nucleotides: TGTGCCAGCAGCTTAATTACCGGGGGGGACTACGAGCAGTACTTC. Amino acids: CASSLITGGDYEQYF.